This T cell receptor (beta chain) was sequenced during a study of blood T cell repertoires in COVID-19. About the research overall: The cDNA or gDNA used as material had been derived from T cells, B-cell-depleted T cells, or PBMCs.

Participants, about 18 to 90 years old, spanned around 25 US areas. Study processing details: From reference gene primer amplification, estimates of nucleated cell counts were derived. TCRdb's copy holds only in-frame clones and misses some; the assay was immunoSEQ multiplex PCR. V, J and clone size reflect that table, while D and trimming were determined from the DNA. The data contain roughly 200,000 clones, more than 75% of them seen just once; the ten biggest clones take up around 8.6%. Trimming cost V 4 bases and J 6 bases, with 8 bases left between them. Germline lookup yields CDR1 LGHDT and CDR2 YNNKEL (reference sequence). This CDR3 region has 12 residues.

This clonotype was sampled from a woman in her 30s who had recovered from COVID-19. Material: PBMCs or T cells enriched from blood (not recorded which). V is TRBV3-1 (or the pseudogene TRBV3-2) and J is TRBJ2-3; D gene ambiguous. For the CDR3, the DNA is TGTGCCAGCAGCCCCTCTAGTGATACGCAGTATTTT. Translated, it gives CASSPSSDTQYF.